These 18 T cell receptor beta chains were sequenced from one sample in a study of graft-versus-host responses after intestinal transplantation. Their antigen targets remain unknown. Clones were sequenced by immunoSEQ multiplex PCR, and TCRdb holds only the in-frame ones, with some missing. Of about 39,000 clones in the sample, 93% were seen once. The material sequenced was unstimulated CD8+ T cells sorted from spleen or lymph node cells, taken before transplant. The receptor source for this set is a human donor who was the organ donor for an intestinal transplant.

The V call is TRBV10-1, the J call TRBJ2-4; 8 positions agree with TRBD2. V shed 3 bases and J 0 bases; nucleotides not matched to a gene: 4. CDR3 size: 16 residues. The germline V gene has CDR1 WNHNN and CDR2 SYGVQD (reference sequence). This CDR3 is CASSDPGGVAKNIQYF. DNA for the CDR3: TGCGCCAGCAGTGATCCGGGGGGGGTAGCCAAAAACATTCAGTACTTC.

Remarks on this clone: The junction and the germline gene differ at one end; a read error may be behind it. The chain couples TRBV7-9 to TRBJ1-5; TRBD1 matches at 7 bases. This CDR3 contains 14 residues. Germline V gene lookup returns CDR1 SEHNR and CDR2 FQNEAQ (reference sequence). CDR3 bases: TGTGCCAGCAGTTTAGGACAGGGCAATCAGCCCCAGCATTTT. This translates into CASSLGQGNQPQHF. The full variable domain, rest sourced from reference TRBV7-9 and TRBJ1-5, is DTGVSQNPRHKITKRGQNVTFRCDPISEHNRLYWYRQTLGQGPEFLTYFQNEAQLEKSRLLSDRFSAERPKGSFSTLEIQRTEQGDSAMYLCASSLGQGNQPQHFGDGTRLSIL.

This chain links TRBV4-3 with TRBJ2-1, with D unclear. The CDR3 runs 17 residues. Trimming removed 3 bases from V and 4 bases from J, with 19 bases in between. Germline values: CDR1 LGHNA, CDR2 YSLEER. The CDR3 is CASSQGMGSNKYNEQFF. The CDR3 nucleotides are TGCGCCAGCAGCCAGGGGATGGGGTCAAACAAGTACAATGAGCAGTTCTTC.

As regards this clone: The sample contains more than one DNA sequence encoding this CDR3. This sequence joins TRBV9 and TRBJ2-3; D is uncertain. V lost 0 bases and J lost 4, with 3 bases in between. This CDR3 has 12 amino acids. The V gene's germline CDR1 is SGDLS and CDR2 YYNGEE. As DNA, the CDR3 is TGTGCCAGCAGCGTAGGGTCAGATACGCAGTATTTT. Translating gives CASSVGSDTQYF. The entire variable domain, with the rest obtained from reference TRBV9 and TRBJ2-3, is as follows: DSGVTQTPKHLITATGQRVTLRCSPRSGDLSVYWYQQSLDQGLQFLIQYYNGEERAKGNILERFSAQQFPDLHSELNLSSLELGDSALYFCASSVGSDTQYFGPGTRLTVL.

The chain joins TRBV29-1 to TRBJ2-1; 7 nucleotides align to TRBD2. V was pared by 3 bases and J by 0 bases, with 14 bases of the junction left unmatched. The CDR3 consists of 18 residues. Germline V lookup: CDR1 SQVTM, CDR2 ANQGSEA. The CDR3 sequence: CSVETTETSELSYNEQFF. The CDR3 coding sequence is TGCAGCGTTGAGACTACTGAAACTAGCGAACTCTCCTACAATGAGCAGTTCTTC.

This CDR3 reads CASGTGFLDEQFF. In DNA, the CDR3 is TGTGCCAGTGGCACAGGGTTTCTGGATGAGCAGTTCTTC. This chain uses TRBV19 with TRBJ2-1; TRBD1 might be the D (6 bases). There are 13 residues in the CDR3. Germline V gene data show CDR1 as LNHDA and CDR2 as SQIVND (reference sequence). The V and J ends lost 8 bases and 8 bases respectively, with 16 bases between them.

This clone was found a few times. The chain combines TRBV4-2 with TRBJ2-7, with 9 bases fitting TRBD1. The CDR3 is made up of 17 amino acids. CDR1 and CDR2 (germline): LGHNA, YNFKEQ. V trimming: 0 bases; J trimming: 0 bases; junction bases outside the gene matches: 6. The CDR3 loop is CASSQDHQDRGSYEQYF. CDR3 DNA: TGTGCCAGCAGCCAAGATCACCAGGACAGGGGCTCCTACGAGCAGTACTTC.

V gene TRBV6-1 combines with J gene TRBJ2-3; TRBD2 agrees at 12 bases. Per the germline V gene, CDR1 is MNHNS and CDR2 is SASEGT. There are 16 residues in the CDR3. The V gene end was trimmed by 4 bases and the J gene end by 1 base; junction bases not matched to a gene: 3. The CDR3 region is CASSVRTSGGTDTQYF. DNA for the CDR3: TGTGCCAGCAGTGTCAGGACTAGCGGGGGCACAGATACGCAGTATTTT.

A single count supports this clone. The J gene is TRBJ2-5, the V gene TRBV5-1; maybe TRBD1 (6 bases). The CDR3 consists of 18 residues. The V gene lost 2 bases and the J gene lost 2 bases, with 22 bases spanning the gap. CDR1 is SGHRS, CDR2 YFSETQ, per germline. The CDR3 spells CASSFLQGTLGSQETQYF. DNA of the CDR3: TGCGCCAGCAGCTTCCTACAGGGAACGTTGGGCTCACAAGAGACCCAGTACTTC. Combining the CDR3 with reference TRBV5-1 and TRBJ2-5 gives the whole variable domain KAGVTQTPRYLIKTRGQQVTLSCSPISGHRSVSWYQQTPGQGLQFLFEYFSETQRNKGNFPGRFSGRQFSNSRSEMNVSTLELGDSALYLCASSFLQGTLGSQETQYFGPGTRLLVL.

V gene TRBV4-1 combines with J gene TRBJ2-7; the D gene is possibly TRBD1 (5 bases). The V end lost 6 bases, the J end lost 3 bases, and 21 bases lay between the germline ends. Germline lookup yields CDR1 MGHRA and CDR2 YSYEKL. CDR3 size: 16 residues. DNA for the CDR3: TGCGCCAGCAGTCACATATGGGGCAGGGTCCGCTACGAGCAGTACTTC. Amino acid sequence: CASSHIWGRVRYEQYF.

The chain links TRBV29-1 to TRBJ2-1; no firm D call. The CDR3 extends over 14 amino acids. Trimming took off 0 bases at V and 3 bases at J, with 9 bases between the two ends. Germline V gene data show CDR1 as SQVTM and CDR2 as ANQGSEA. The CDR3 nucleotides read TGCAGCGTTGAAGATGAGAAGGTCTACAATGAGCAGTTCTTC. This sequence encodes CSVEDEKVYNEQFF.

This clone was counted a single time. CDR3 DNA: TGTGCCTGGAGTGTAGGCCCTGGATTGGTCGAGCAGTACTTC. The encoded protein is CAWSVGPGLVEQYF. The chain has TRBV30 and TRBJ2-7; D gene ambiguous. The V gene lost 0 bases and the J gene lost 6 bases, with 15 bases spanning the gap. Germline V gene data show CDR1 as GTSNPN and CDR2 as SVGIG (reference sequence). The CDR3 has 14 amino acids.

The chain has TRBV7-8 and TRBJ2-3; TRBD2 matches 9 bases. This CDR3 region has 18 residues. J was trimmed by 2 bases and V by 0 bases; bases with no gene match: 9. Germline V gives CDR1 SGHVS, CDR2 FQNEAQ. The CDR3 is CASSLAIGGRAPTDTQYF. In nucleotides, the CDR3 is TGTGCCAGCAGCTTAGCGATTGGCGGGAGGGCCCCCACAGATACGCAGTATTTT. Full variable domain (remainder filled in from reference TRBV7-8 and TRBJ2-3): GAGVSQSPRYKVAKRGQDVALRCDPISGHVSLFWYQQALGQGPEFLTYFQNEAQLDKSGLPSDRFFAERPEGSVSTLKIQRTQQEDSAVYLCASSLAIGGRAPTDTQYFGPGTRLTVL.

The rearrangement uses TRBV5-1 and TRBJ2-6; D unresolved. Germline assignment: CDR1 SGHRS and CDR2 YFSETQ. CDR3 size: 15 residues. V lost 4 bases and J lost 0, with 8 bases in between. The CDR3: CASSDRVSGANVLTF. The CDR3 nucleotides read TGCGCCAGCAGCGATAGGGTCTCTGGGGCCAACGTCCTGACTTTC.

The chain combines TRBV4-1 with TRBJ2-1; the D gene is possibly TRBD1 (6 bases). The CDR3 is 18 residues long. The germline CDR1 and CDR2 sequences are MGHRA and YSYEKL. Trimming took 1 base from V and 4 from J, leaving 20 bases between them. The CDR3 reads CASSQVNRVKGIYNEQFF. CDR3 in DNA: TGCGCCAGCAGCCAAGTTAACAGGGTTAAAGGGATATACAATGAGCAGTTCTTC.

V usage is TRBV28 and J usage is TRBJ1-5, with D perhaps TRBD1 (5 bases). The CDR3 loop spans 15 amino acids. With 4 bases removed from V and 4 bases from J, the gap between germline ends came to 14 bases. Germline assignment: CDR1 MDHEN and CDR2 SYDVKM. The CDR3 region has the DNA TGTGCCAGCAGTTCCTCGGACACAACGAATCAGCCCCAGCATTTT. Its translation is CASSSSDTTNQPQHF. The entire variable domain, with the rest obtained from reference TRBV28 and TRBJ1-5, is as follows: DVKVTQSSRYLVKRTGEKVFLECVQDMDHENMFWYRQDPGLGLRLIYFSYDVKMKEKGDIPEGYSVSREKKERFSLILESASTNQTSMYLCASSSSDTTNQPQHFGDGTRLSIL.

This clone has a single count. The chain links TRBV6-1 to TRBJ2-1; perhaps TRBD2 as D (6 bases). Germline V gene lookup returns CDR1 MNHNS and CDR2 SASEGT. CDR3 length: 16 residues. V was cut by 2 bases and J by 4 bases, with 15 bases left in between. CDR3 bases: TGTGCCAGCAGTGAACGACGGTTTGGGGGGTACAATGAGCAGTTCTTC. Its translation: CASSERRFGGYNEQFF.

The CDR3 DNA is TGTGCCAGCAGCGGAGGGACAGGGACTTTCTACGAGCAGTACTTC. Translating it yields CASSGGTGTFYEQYF. V gene TRBV5-4 combines with J gene TRBJ2-7, with 9 bases matching TRBD1. Germline V gene sequence: CDR1 SGHNT, CDR2 YYREEE (reference sequence). Trimming at V came to 4 bases and at J to 3 bases, leaving 8 bases not matched to a gene. The CDR3 has 15 residues. Supplemented by reference TRBV5-4 and TRBJ2-7, the full variable domain reads ETGVTQSPTHLIKTRGQQVTLRCSSQSGHNTVSWYQQALGQGPQFIFQYYREEENGRGNFPPRFSGLQFPNYSSELNVNALELDDSALYLCASSGGTGTFYEQYFGPGTRLTVT.